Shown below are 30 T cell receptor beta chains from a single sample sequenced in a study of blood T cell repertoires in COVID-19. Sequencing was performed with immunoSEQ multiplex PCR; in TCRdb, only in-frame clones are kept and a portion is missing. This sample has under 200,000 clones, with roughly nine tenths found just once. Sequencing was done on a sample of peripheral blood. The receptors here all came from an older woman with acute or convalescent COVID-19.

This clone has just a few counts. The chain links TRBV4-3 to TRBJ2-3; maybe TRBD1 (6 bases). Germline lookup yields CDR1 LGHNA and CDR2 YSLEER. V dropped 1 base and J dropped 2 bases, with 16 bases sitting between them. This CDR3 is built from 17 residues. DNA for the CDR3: TGCGCCAGCAGCCAAGGCACCCGGGACATACTCACAGATACGCAGTATTTT. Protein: CASSQGTRDILTDTQYF.

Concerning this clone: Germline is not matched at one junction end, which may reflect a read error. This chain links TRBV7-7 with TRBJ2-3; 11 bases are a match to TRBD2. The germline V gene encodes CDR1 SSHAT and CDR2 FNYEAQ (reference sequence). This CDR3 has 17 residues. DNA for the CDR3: TGTGCTAGCAGCCCCCGACTAGCGGGGAGTAGCACAGATACGCAGTATTTT. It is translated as CASSPRLAGSSTDTQYF.

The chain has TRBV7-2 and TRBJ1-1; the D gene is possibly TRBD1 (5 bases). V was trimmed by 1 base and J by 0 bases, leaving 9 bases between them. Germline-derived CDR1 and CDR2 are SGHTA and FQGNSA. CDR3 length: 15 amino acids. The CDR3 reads CASSLGAGLNTEAFF. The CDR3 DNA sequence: TGTGCCAGCAGCTTAGGTGCAGGGCTGAACACTGAAGCTTTCTTT.

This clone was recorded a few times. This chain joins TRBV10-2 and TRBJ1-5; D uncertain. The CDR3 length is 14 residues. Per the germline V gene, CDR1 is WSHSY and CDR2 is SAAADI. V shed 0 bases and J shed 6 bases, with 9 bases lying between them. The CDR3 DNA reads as TGCGCCAGCAGTGAGTCCCGGGGAGGTCAGCCCCAGCATTTT. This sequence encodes CASSESRGGQPQHF.

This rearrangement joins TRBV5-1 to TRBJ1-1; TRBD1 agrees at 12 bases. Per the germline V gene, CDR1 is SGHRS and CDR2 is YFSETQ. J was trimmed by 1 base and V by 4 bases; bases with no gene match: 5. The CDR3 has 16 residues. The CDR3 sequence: CASSTGTGGPNTEAFF. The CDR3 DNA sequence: TGCGCCAGCAGCACTGGGACAGGGGGCCCGAACACTGAAGCTTTCTTT.

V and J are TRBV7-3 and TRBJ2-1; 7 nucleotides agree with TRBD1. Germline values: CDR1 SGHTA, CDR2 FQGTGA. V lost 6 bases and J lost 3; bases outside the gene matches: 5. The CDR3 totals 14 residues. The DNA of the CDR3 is TGTGCCAGCAGTTCGAGGACAGGCTACAATGAGCAGTTCTTC. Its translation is CASSSRTGYNEQFF.

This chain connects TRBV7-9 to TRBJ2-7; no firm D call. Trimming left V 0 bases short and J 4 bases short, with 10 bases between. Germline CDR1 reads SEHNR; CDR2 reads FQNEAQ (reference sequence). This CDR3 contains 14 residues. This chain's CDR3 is CASSLAVSSYEQYF. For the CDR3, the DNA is TGTGCCAGCAGCTTAGCCGTCTCTTCTTACGAGCAGTACTTC.

The CDR3 loop is CASSTGFAQPQHF. Written as DNA, the CDR3 is TGTGCCAGCAGCACAGGGTTCGCTCAGCCCCAGCATTTT. The chain links TRBV6-2 or TRBV6-3 to TRBJ1-5; the D gene is possibly TRBD1 (6 bases). The CDR3 is 13 amino acids. CDR1 is MNHEY and CDR2 is SVGEGT in the germline V gene. V lost 6 bases, J lost 6 bases, and 12 bases lay in between.

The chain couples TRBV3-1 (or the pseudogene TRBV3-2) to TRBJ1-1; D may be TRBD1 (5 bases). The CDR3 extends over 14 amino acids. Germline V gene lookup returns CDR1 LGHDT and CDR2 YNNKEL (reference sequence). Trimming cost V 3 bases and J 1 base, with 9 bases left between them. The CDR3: CASSQTDRNTEAFF. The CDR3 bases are TGTGCCAGCAGCCAGACCGACAGGAACACTGAAGCTTTCTTT.

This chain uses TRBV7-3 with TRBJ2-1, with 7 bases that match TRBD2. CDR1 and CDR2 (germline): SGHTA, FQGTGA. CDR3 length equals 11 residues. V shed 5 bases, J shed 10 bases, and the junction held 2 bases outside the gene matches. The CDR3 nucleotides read TGTGCCAGCAGCAACGGGAGGGAGCAGTTCTTC. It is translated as CASSNGREQFF.

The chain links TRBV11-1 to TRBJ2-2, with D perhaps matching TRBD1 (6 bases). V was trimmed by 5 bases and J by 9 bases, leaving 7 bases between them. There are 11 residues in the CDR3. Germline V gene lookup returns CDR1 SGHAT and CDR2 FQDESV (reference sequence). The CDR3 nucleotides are TGTGCCAGCAGCCGGGACAGGGAGCTGTTTTTT. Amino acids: CASSRDRELFF.

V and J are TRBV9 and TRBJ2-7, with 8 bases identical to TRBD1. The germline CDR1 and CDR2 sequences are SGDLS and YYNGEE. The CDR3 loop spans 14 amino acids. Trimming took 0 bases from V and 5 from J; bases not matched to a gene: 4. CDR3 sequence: CASSVGGQVNEQYF. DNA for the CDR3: TGTGCCAGCAGCGTAGGGGGACAGGTCAACGAGCAGTACTTC. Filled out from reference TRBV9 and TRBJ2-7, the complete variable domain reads DSGVTQTPKHLITATGQRVTLRCSPRSGDLSVYWYQQSLDQGLQFLIQYYNGEERAKGNILERFSAQQFPDLHSELNLSSLELGDSALYFCASSVGGQVNEQYFGPGTRLTVT.

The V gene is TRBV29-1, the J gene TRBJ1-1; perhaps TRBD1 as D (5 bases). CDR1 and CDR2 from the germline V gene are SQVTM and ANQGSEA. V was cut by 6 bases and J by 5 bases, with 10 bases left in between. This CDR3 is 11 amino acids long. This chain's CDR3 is CSVGGFTEAFF. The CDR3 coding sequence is TGCAGCGTGGGGGGGTTTACTGAAGCTTTCTTT.

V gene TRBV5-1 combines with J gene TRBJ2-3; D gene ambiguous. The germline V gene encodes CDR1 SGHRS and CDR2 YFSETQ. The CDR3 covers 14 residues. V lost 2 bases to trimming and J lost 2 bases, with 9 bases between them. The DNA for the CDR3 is TGCGCCAGCAGCTTAACGGGTTTCACAGATACGCAGTATTTT. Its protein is CASSLTGFTDTQYF.

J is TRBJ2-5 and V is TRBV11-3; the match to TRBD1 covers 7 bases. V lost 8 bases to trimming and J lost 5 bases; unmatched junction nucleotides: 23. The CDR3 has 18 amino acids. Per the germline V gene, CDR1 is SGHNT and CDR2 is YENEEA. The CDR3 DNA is TGTGCCAGCTCCAGAGGTATTGCTACGACAGGGTCGAAGGAGACCCAGTACTTC. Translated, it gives CASSRGIATTGSKETQYF.

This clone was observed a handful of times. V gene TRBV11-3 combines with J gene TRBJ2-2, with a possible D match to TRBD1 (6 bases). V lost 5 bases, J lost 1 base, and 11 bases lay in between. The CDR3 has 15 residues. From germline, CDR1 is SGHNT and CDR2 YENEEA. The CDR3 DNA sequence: TGTGCCAGCAGCGCTCAAGGGGGGAACACCGGGGAGCTGTTTTTT. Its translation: CASSAQGGNTGELFF.

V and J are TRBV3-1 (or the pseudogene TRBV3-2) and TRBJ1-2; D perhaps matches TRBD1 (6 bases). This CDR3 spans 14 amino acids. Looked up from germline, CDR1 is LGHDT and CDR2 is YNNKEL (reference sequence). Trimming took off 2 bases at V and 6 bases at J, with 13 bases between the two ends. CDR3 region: CASSQRGGRHGYTF. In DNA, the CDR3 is TGTGCCAGCAGCCAAAGGGGGGGTAGACATGGCTACACCTTC.

This CDR3 reads CASSPPGQGPRALHF. The CDR3 coding sequence is TGTGCCAGCAGTCCCCCGGGACAGGGACCTCGGGCCCTCCACTTT. The chain couples TRBV28 to TRBJ1-6, with 9 positions matching TRBD1. Losses at the gene ends were 5 bases for V and 14 bases for J; bases not matched to a gene: 13. CDR1 MDHEN and CDR2 SYDVKM come from the germline V gene. The CDR3 loop spans 15 amino acids. The variable domain in full, completed from reference TRBV28 and TRBJ1-6, reads DVKVTQSSRYLVKRTGEKVFLECVQDMDHENMFWYRQDPGLGLRLIYFSYDVKMKEKGDIPEGYSVSREKKERFSLILESASTNQTSMYLCASSPPGQGPRALHFGNGTRLTVT.

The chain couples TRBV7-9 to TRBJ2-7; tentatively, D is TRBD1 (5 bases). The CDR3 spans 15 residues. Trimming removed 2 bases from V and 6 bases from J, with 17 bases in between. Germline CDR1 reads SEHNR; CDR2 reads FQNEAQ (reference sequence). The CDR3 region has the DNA TGTGCCAGCAGCTTATTGGCGGCCGTGGGGCGCGAGCAGTACTTC. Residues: CASSLLAAVGREQYF.

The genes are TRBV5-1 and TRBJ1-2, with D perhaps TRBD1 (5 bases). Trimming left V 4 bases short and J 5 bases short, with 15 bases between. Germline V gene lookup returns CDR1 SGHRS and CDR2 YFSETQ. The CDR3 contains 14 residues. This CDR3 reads CASSPDSLGYGYTF. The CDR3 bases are TGCGCCAGCAGCCCTGACAGCCTGGGGTATGGCTACACCTTC.

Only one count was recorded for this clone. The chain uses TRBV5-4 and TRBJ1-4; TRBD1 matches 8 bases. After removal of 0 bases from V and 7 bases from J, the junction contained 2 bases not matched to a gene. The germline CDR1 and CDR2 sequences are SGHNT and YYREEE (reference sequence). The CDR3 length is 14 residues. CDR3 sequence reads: CASSLGTGIEKLFF. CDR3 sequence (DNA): TGTGCCAGCAGCTTGGGGACAGGGATTGAAAAACTGTTTTTT. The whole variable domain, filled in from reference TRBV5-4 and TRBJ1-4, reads ETGVTQSPTHLIKTRGQQVTLRCSSQSGHNTVSWYQQALGQGPQFIFQYYREEENGRGNFPPRFSGLQFPNYSSELNVNALELDDSALYLCASSLGTGIEKLFFGSGTQLSVL.

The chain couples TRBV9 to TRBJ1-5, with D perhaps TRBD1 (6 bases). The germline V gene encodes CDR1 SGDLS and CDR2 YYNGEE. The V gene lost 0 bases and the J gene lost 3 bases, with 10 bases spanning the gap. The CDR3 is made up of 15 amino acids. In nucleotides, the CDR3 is TGTGCCAGCAGCGTAGGTGGGGGCCCCAATCAGCCCCAGCATTTT. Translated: CASSVGGGPNQPQHF.

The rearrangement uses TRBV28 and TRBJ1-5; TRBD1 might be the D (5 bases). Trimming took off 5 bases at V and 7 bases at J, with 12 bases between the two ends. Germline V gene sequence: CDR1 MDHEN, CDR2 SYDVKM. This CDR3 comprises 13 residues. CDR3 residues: CASSTRDRQPQHF. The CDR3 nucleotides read TGTGCCAGCAGTACCAGGGATCGCCAGCCCCAGCATTTT.

CDR3 in amino acids: CASSLRARSETQYF. The CDR3 DNA follows: TGTGCCAGCAGCTTAAGAGCCCGGAGTGAGACCCAGTACTTC. This chain connects TRBV7-2 to TRBJ2-5, with D uncertain. CDR1 and CDR2 from the germline V gene are SGHTA and FQGNSA. This CDR3 has 14 amino acids. Trimming took off 2 bases at V and 5 bases at J, with 12 bases between the two ends. The whole variable domain, filled in from reference TRBV7-2 and TRBJ2-5, reads GAGVSQSPSNKVTEKGKDVELRCDPISGHTALYWYRQSLGQGLEFLIYFQGNSAPDKSGLPSDRFSAERTGGSVSTLTIQRTQQEDSAVYLCASSLRARSETQYFGPGTRLLVL.

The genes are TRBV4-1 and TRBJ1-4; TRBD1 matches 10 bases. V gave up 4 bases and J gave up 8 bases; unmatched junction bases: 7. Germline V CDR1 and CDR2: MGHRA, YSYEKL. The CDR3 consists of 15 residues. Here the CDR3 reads CASSREGTGDEKLFF. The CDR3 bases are TGCGCCAGCAGCCGAGAAGGGACAGGGGACGAAAAACTGTTTTTT.

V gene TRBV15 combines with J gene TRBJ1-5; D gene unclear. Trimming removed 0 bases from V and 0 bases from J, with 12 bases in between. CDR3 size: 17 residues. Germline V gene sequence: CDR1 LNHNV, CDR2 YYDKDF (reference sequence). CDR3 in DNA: TGTGCCACCAGCAGAGATAAAGTGGCCCTTAGCAATCAGCCCCAGCATTTT. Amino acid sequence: CATSRDKVALSNQPQHF.

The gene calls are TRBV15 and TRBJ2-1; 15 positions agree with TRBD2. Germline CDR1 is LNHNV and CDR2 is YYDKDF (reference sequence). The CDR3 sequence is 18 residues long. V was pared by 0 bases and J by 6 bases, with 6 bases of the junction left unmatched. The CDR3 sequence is CATSRDQVGLAGGNEQFF. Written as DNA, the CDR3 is TGTGCCACCAGCAGAGATCAGGTGGGACTAGCGGGAGGCAATGAGCAGTTCTTC.

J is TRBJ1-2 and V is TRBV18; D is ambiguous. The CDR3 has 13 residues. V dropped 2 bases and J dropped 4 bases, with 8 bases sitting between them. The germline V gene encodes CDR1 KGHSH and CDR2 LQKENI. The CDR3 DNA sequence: TGTGCCAGCTCACCAGGGCCCGGCTATGGCTACACCTTC. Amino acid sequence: CASSPGPGYGYTF.

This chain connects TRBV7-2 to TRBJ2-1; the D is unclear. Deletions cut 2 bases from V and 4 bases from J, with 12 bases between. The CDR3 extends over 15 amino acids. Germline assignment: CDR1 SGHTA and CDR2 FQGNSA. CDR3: CASSLLQRTYNEQFF. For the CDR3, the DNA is TGTGCCAGCAGCTTATTACAACGCACGTACAATGAGCAGTTCTTC.

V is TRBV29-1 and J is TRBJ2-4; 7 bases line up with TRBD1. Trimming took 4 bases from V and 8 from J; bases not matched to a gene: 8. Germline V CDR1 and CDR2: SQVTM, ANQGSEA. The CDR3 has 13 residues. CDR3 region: CSVAGGGTDIQYF. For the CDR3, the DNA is TGCAGCGTTGCAGGGGGTGGGACGGACATTCAGTACTTC.